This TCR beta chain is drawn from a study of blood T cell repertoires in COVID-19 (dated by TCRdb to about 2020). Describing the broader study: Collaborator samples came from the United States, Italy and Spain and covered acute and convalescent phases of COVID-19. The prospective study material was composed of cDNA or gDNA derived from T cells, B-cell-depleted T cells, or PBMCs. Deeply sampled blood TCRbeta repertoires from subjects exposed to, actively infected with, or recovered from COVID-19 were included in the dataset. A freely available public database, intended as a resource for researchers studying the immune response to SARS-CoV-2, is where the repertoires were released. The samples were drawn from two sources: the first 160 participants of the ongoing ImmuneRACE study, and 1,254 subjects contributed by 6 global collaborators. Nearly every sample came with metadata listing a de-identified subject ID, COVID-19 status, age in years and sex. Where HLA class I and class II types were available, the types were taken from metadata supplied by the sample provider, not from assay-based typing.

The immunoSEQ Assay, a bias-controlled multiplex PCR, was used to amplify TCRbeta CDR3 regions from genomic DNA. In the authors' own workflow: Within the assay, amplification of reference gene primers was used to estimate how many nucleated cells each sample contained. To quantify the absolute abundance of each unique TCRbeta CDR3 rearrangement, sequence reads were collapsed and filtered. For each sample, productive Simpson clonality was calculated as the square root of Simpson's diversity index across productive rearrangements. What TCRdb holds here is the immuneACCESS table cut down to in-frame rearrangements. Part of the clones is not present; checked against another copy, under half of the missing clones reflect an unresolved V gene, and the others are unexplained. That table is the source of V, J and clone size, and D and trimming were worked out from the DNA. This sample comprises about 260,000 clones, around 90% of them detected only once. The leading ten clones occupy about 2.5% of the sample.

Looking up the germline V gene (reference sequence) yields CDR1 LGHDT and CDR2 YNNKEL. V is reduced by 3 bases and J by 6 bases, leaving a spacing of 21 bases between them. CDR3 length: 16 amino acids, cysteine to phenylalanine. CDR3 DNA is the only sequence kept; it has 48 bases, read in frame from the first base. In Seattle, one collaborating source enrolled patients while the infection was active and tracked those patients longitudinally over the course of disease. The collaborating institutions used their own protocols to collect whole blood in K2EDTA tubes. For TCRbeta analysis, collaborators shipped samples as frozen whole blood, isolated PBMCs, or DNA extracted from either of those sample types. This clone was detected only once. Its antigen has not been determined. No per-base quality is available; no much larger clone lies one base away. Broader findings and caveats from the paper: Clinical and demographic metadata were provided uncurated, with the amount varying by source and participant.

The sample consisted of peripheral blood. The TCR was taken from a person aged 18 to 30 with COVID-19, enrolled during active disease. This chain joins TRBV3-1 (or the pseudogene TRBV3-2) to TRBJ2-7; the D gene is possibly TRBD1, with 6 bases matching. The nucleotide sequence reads TGTGCCAGCAGCCAGGGTACAGGGTATATGTCCCGCGAGCAGTACTTC. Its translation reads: CASSQGTGYMSREQYF.